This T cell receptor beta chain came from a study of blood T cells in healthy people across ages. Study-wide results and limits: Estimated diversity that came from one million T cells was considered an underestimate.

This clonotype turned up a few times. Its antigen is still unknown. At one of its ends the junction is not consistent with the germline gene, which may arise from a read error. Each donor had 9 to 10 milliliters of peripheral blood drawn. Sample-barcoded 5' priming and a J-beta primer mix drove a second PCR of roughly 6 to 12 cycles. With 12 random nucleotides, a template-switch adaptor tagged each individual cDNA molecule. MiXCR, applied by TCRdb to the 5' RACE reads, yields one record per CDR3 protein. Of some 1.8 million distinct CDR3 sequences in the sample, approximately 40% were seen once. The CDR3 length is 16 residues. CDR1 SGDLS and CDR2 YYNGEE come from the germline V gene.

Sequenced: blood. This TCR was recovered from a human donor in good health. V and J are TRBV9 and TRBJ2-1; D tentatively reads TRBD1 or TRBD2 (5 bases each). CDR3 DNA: TGTGCCGGCAGCCCACGGGGCCTTGGGGCCTACAATGAGCAGTTCTTC. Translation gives CAGSPRGLGAYNEQFF.